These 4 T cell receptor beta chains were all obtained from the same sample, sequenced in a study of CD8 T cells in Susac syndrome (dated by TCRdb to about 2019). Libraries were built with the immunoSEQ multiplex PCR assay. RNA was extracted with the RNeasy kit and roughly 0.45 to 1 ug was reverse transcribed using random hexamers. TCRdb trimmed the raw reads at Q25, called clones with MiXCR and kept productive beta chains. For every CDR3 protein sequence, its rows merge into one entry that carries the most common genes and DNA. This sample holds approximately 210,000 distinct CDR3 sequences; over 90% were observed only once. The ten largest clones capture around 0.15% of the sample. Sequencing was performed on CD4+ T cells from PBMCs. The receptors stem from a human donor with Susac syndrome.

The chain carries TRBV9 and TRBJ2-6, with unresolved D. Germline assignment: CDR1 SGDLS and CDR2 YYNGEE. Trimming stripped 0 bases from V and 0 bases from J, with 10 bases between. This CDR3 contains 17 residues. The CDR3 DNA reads TGTGCCAGCAGCGTAGCCCCGCCCAGCTCTGGGGCCAACGTCCTGACTTTC. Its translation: CASSVAPPSSGANVLTF.

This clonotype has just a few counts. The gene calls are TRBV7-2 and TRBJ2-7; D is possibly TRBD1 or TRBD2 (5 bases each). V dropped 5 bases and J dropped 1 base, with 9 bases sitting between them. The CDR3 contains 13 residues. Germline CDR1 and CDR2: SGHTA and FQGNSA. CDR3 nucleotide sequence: TGTGCCAGCAGCCCGGGACGGTCCTACGAGCAGTACTTC. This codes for CASSPGRSYEQYF.

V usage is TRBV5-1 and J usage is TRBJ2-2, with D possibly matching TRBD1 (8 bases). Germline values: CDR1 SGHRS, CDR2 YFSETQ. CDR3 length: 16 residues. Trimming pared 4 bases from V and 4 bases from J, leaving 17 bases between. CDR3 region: CASSVGQGGSTGELFF. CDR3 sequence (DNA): TGCGCCAGCAGCGTCGGACAGGGAGGGTCCACCGGGGAGCTGTTTTTT.

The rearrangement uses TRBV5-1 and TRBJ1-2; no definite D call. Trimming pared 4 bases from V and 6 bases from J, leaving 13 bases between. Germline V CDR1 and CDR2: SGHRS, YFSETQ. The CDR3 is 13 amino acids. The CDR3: CASSQLGPDGYTF. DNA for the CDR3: TGCGCCAGCAGCCAACTCGGGCCCGATGGCTACACCTTC.